This is a list of T cell receptor beta chains from one sample in a study of radiotherapy plus CTLA-4 blockade in lung cancer. Profiling relied on immunoSEQ multiplex PCR, and the TCRdb table lists in-frame clones only, not all of them. The sample records around 40,000 clones, roughly 75% being singletons. This specimen was peripheral blood, taken from a patient treated with radiotherapy plus ipilimumab. The source of these receptors is a human donor with non-small cell lung cancer who had stable disease on radiotherapy plus ipilimumab. CDR3s include the opening cysteine and the closing phenylalanine or tryptophan. The D gene is left open where the match is weak. Expanded clones are given a class, and other clones once, few, many or no size at all.

J gene | D gene | clone size | V gene | CDR3 DNA | CDR3 protein
TRBJ1-5 | TRBD1 | NA | TRBV11-3 | TGTGCCAGCAGCTTAGGGACAGGATTCGGCAATCAGCCCCAGCATTTT | CASSLGTGFGNQPQHF
TRBJ1-1 | NA | NA | TRBV5-5 | TGTGCCAGCAGCGAGCAGGGGAAGGCCACTGAAGCTTTCTTT | CASSEQGKATEAFF
TRBJ2-5 | TRBD1 | NA | TRBV9 | TGTGCCAGCAGCGTAGGTGGGGACAGGGTAGAGACCCAGTACTTC | CASSVGGDRVETQYF
TRBJ1-5 | NA | NA | TRBV6-6 | TGTGCCAGCAGTTACATCGGGAATCAGCCCCAGCATTTT | CASSYIGNQPQHF
TRBJ1-2 | NA | NA | TRBV7-9 | TGTGCCAGCAGCTCCCCCGATACAGGGTTCTATGGCTACACCTTC | CASSSPDTGFYGYTF
TRBJ1-1 | NA | NA | TRBV6-5 | TGTGCCAGCAGTTATGGTAGGGGCACTGAAGCTTTCTTT | CASSYGRGTEAFF
TRBJ2-7 | TRBD1 | NA | TRBV15 | TGTGCCACTGGGGACAGGGAAGGACTCGAGCAGTACTTC | CATGDREGLEQYF
TRBJ1-1 | NA | NA | TRBV6-1 | TGTGCCAGCAGTGACAGCCGGGGCACTGAAGCTTTCTTT | CASSDSRGTEAFF
TRBJ1-2 | NA | NA | TRBV6-5 | TGTGCCAGCAGTTACTCGGCAGGGGCGGGCTATGGCTACACCTTC | CASSYSAGAGYGYTF
TRBJ2-1 | TRBD1 | NA | TRBV9 | TGTGCCAGCAGCGCGACAGGGGGCGGCTACAATGAGCAGTTCTTC | CASSATGGGYNEQFF
TRBJ1-5 | NA | NA | TRBV2 | TGTGCCAGCAGCAGTCAGATCAATCAGCCCCAGCATTTT | CASSSQINQPQHF
TRBJ2-1 | TRBD2 | NA | TRBV2 | TGTGCCAGCAGAGGACTAGCGGGTATCCAGCAGTTCTTC | CASRGLAGIQQFF
TRBJ2-1 | TRBD1 | once | TRBV5-4 | TGTGCCAGCAGACCAGGACAGGGGGCGAGCTCCTACAATGAGCAGTTCTTC | CASRPGQGASSYNEQFF
TRBJ2-1 | NA | NA | TRBV5-1 | TGCGCCAGCAGCTTGATGGGAGGTATTAACTCCTACAATGAGCAGTTCTTC | CASSLMGGINSYNEQFF
TRBJ1-5 | NA | once | TRBV7-9 | TGTGCCAGCAGCTTTCGGGAGAATCAGCCCCAGCATTTT | CASSFRENQPQHF
TRBJ1-1 | NA | once | TRBV15 | TGTGCCACCAGCAGAGCCCAGAACACTGAAGCTTTCTTT | CATSRAQNTEAFF
TRBJ1-4 | NA | once | TRBV7-9 | TGTGCCAGCAGCTTAGATCAGGCTAATGAAAAACTGTTTTTT | CASSLDQANEKLFF
TRBJ2-2 | TRBD1 | once | TRBV5-8 | TGTGCCAGCAGCAGGGGACAGGCCAAGGCCGGGGAGCTGTTTTTT | CASSRGQAKAGELFF
TRBJ2-7 | TRBD1 | NA | TRBV7-9 | TGTGCCAGCAGCCGGGGCGGACAGGGGAGGTACGAGCAGTACTTC | CASSRGGQGRYEQYF
TRBJ2-1 | NA | NA | TRBV2 | TGTGCCAGCAGCTATAATAATGAGCAGTTCTTC | CASSYNNEQFF
TRBJ2-1 | TRBD2 | NA | TRBV5-5 | TGTGCCAGCAGCTTGGCAGCTAGCGGCTACAATGAGCAGTTCTTC | CASSLAASGYNEQFF
TRBJ2-2 | TRBD2 | NA | TRBV30 | TGTGCCTGGAGTCCCCCCCGGGGCGGGGGGGCGCCCGGGGAGCTGTTTTTT | CAWSPPRGGGAPGELFF
TRBJ1-1 | NA | NA | TRBV19 | TGTGCCAGTAGTACGGGACACCAAAACACTGAAGCTTTCTTT | CASSTGHQNTEAFF
TRBJ2-7 | TRBD1 | NA | TRBV18 | TGTGCCAGCTCTCGACAGGGCGATGGCGAGCAGTACTTC | CASSRQGDGEQYF
TRBJ2-7 | NA | NA | TRBV6-5 | TGTGCCGCAGGGACTGGTTACGAGCAGTACTTC | CAAGTGYEQYF
TRBJ1-5 | NA | few | TRBV6-5 | TGTGCCAGCAGTAAAAGTGGGGGGGCTCAGCCCCAGCATTTT | CASSKSGGAQPQHF
TRBJ1-2 | NA | NA | TRBV7-9 | TGTGCCAGCAGCTTAGTCGGGGGGGGTTATGGCTACACCTTC | CASSLVGGGYGYTF
TRBJ2-7 | TRBD2 | NA | TRBV2 | TGTGCCAGCAGTGGAGCAACTAGCGGGACGACCTACGAGCAGTACTTC | CASSGATSGTTYEQYF
TRBJ2-7 | NA | NA | TRBV7-2 | TGTGCCAGCAGCTTAGTAAACGGCTACGAGCAGTACTTC | CASSLVNGYEQYF
TRBJ2-1 | NA | once | TRBV5-1 | TGCGCCAGCAGCCAACAGGGATCCTACAATGAGCAGTTCTTC | CASSQQGSYNEQFF
TRBJ2-1 | NA | NA | TRBV7-2 | TGTGCCAGCAGTCTACAGGTATCCCTGACGTATGAGCAGTTCTTC | CASSLQVSLTYEQFF
TRBJ1-4 | TRBD1 | few | TRBV2 | TGTGCCAGCAGTCCGGGACAGGGGAACCATGAAAAACTGTTTTTT | CASSPGQGNHEKLFF
TRBJ2-1 | TRBD2 | NA | TRBV7-2 | TGTGCCAGCAGCTTAAAAACTAGCGGGGGGGCTTTAGAGCAGTTCTTC | CASSLKTSGGALEQFF
TRBJ1-6 | NA | NA | TRBV6-5 | TGTGCCAGCTCCACAGGGAATTCACCCCTCCACTTT | CASSTGNSPLHF
TRBJ1-2 | NA | NA | TRBV2 | TGTGCCAGCAGCCTCAGGGAACGGTATGGCTACACCTTC | CASSLRERYGYTF
TRBJ1-3 | NA | NA | TRBV5-4 | TGTGCCAGCAGCTCAAGACAGGGAAACACCATATATTTT | CASSSRQGNTIYF
TRBJ2-2 | NA | NA | TRBV10-3 | TGTGCCATCAGTGATCCCCGACAGGCGGCGGGGGAGCTGTTTTTT | CAISDPRQAAGELFF
TRBJ2-2 | TRBD1 | NA | TRBV18 | TGTGCCAGCTCACCACAGACAGGGGGTTTCCGGGAGCTGTTTTTT | CASSPQTGGFRELFF
TRBJ2-3 | TRBD2 | NA | TRBV7-3 | TGTGCCAGCAGCAAGGGACTAGCGGGAACTAGCACAGATACGCAGTATTTT | CASSKGLAGTSTDTQYF
TRBJ1-5 | NA | NA | TRBV30 | TGTGCCTGGAGCCAACAGAAATCGCCCCAGCATTTT | CAWSQQKSPQHF
TRBJ1-1 | NA | NA | TRBV28 | TGTGCCAGCAGTTTAACCCCCGGGGGGCAGAACACTGAAGCTTTCTTT | CASSLTPGGQNTEAFF
TRBJ1-1 | NA | few | TRBV15 | TGTGCCACCAGCAGAGCCGGGGGGATAGGTGAAGCTTTCTTT | CATSRAGGIGEAFF
TRBJ2-2 | NA | NA | TRBV5-1 | TGCGCCAGCAGCTCGCGGGCAGCGAACACCGGGGAGCTGTTTTTT | CASSSRAANTGELFF
TRBJ1-1 | TRBD1 | once | TRBV5-1 | TGCGCCAGCAGCATTTTTGGACAGGGGGTTACTGAAGCTTTCTTT | CASSIFGQGVTEAFF
TRBJ2-7 | NA | many | TRBV4-2 | TGTGCCAGCAGCCAAGCCGCTAACTACGAGCAGTACTTC | CASSQAANYEQYF
TRBJ1-4 | TRBD1 | once | TRBV5-1 | TGCGCCAGCAGCACCAACACAGGGGGGGAAAAACTGGTTTTT | CASSTNTGGEKLVF
TRBJ1-4 | NA | NA | TRBV15 | TGTGCCACCAGCAGACAGGTTGCAACTAATGAAAAACTGTTTTTT | CATSRQVATNEKLFF
TRBJ2-5 | NA | NA | TRBV18 | TGTGCCAGCTCAACGCTAGGGGGAGTGGAGACCCAGTACTTC | CASSTLGGVETQYF
TRBJ1-1 | NA | medium-sized | TRBV9 | TGTGCCAGCAGCGTAGTTCGTAACACTGAAGCTTTCTTT | CASSVVRNTEAFF
TRBJ1-2 | NA | few | TRBV5-6 | TGTGCCAGCAGTGAGTGGGGGGGGGCTGGCTACACCTTC | CASSEWGGAGYTF
TRBJ1-1 | NA | NA | TRBV9 | TGTGCCAGCGGGGGGGCGGGGGTGGGTAACACTGAAGCTTTCTTT | CASGGAGVGNTEAFF